This T cell receptor (beta chain) was retrieved from a study of a mutant IDH1 vaccine in newly diagnosed glioma. Time point indicated: week 47, end of study. A single vaccine dose contained 300 ug of mutant IDH1 20-mer peptide, and topical imiquimod was used with it. Donor diagnoses consisted of new WHO grade 3 or 4 IDH1-mutant, ATRX-lost astrocytomas. For this clone: No antigen is known for it.

Sequenced by immunoSEQ multiplex PCR; TCRdb stores in-frame clones only, minus some. The profile covers tens of thousands of clones, with about 81% appearing a single time and approximately 5% taken by the ten largest. V lost 7 bases, J lost 3 bases, and 13 bases lay in between. Germline V CDR1 and CDR2: GTSNPN, SVGIG (reference sequence). The CDR3 sequence is 13 residues long. Study-level points and caveats: Induction of immune responses by the vaccine occurred in about 93% of patients.

This specimen consisted of PBMCs, obtained from a glioma patient whose treatment included an IDH1 peptide vaccine. The chain uses TRBV30 and TRBJ1-3; D is possibly TRBD1 (6 bases). This clonotype was sampled from a man aged 40-55 years with glioma. CDR3 residues: CAYESRGGNTIYF. The DNA for the CDR3 is TGTGCCTATGAGTCCAGGGGTGGAAACACCATATATTTT.